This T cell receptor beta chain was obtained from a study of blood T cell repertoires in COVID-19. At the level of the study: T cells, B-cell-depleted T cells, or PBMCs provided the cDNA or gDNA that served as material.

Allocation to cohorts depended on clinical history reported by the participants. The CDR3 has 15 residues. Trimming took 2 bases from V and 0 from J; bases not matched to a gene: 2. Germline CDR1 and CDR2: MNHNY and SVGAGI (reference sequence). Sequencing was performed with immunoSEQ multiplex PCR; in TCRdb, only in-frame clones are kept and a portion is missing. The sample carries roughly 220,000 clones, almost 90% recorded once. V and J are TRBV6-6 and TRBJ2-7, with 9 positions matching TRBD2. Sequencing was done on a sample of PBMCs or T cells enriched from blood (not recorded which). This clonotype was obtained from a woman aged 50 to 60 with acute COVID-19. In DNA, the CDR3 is TGTGCCAGCAGTTACCTAGCGGGAAACTCCTACGAGCAGTACTTC. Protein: CASSYLAGNSYEQYF.